This TCR beta chain was sequenced during a study of blood T cell repertoires in COVID-19. Study at large: Both acute and convalescent COVID-19 samples were obtained from the United States, Italy and Spain. PBMCs, B-cell-depleted T cells, or T cells provided the cDNA or gDNA that made up the material.

Germline trimming cut 3 bases from V and 8 bases from J; bases unmatched to any gene: 4. This CDR3 region has 12 residues. The germline V gene encodes CDR1 SGHNT and CDR2 YYREEE (reference sequence). Original handling: Amplifying reference gene primers gave estimates of nucleated cell counts. Only in-frame clones appear in the TCRdb table, and some are missing; sequencing was by immunoSEQ multiplex PCR. D and trimming were read from the DNA, whereas the V and J calls and clone size are those reported in that table. Of some 130,000 clones in the sample, around nine tenths were seen once. Source material: peripheral blood. This sequence originates from a man between 45 and 60 years old with active COVID-19. The gene calls are TRBV5-4 and TRBJ1-1; the match to TRBD1 covers 7 bases. The CDR3 region has the DNA TGTGCCAGCAGCTGGGACAGCACAGAAGCTTTCTTT. It specifies CASSWDSTEAFF.